This T cell receptor beta chain originates from a study of blood T cell repertoires in COVID-19. At the level of the study: PBMCs, B-cell-depleted T cells, or T cells provided the cDNA or gDNA that made up the material.

Seattle's cohort entered during active infection and was followed longitudinally. Authors' data handling: Amplification with reference gene primers provided the estimates of nucleated cell counts. Sequencing used immunoSEQ multiplex PCR; TCRdb keeps in-frame clones, though not all of them. The D gene and trimming were derived from the DNA, and the V and J assignments and clone size from that table. The sample has tens of thousands of clones; around 81% are singletons. This clonotype was sampled from a man at least 80 years old with COVID-19, enrolled during active disease. The sample was peripheral blood.

CDR3 loop: CASSLGGGMDTEAFF. CDR3 coding DNA: TGCGCCAGCAGCTTGGGAGGGGGCATGGACACTGAAGCTTTCTTT. V is TRBV5-1 and J is TRBJ1-1; 7 positions agree with TRBD1. V gave up 0 bases and J gave up 3 bases; unmatched junction bases: 5. CDR1 is SGHRS and CDR2 is YFSETQ in the germline V gene. The length of the CDR3 is 15 residues.